The rows below give T cell receptor beta chains drawn from one sample of a study of blood T cell repertoires in COVID-19. Here immunoSEQ multiplex PCR was the method, and the copy in TCRdb shows in-frame clones only, minus some. The sample includes some 150,000 clones, approximately 90% of them seen just once. Sequenced material: peripheral blood. These TCRs come from a woman at least 80 years old with acute or convalescent COVID-19. The CDR3 runs from the conserved cysteine through the conserved F or W. Fields, in order: J gene, clone size, V gene, D gene, CDR3 DNA, CDR3 protein. A D gene is named only where the DNA matches it firmly. Clone size, where shown, is once, few, many, or a class for clones that have expanded.

>TRBJ1-2|NA|TRBV6-5|NA
TGTGCCAGCAGACGCCAACAGGGAGGGTATGGCTACACCTTC
CASRRQQGGYGYTF
>TRBJ1-3|NA|TRBV5-1|TRBD1
TGCGCCAGCAGCTTGGGGACAGGACCCCTCCGCTTATCTGGAAACACCATATATTTT
CASSLGTGPLRLSGNTIYF
>TRBJ2-5|NA|TRBV7-2|TRBD2
TGTGCCAGCAGCTTAGCTCAAGCGGGGGGGCTGGAGACCCAGTACTTC
CASSLAQAGGLETQYF
>TRBJ2-7|NA|TRBV4-3|NA
TGCGCCAGCAGCCAAGTAGGGGGGGCCCACGAGCAGTACTTC
CASSQVGGAHEQYF
>TRBJ1-2|NA|TRBV5-1|TRBD1
TGCGCCAGCAGCCTCGGACAGGGGAGGAATATTTATGGCTACACCTTC
CASSLGQGRNIYGYTF
>TRBJ1-1|NA|TRBV19|NA
TGTGCCAGTAGTCTTACATATAACACTGAAGCTTTCTTT
CASSLTYNTEAFF
>TRBJ2-7|NA|TRBV19|TRBD1
TGTGCCAGTACCCCTGACAGGGGTTCCTACGAGCAGTACTTC
CASTPDRGSYEQYF
>TRBJ1-1|NA|TRBV25-1|NA
TGTGCCAGCAAGCGGGACACTGAAGCTTTCTTT
CASKRDTEAFF
>TRBJ1-2|once|TRBV5-4|TRBD1
TGTGCCAGCAGCTTGGTCGGTCCGGGACAGAGCTATGGCTACACCTTC
CASSLVGPGQSYGYTF
>TRBJ1-1|NA|TRBV6-5|NA
TGTGCCAGCGCAGAACCTTTGAACACTGAAGCTTTCTTT
CASAEPLNTEAFF
>TRBJ1-2|NA|TRBV5-1|TRBD1
TGCGCCAGCAGCTTGGTCGGGCAGGGGGCTAACTATGGCTACACCTTC
CASSLVGQGANYGYTF
>TRBJ1-4|NA|TRBV2|NA
TGTGCCAGCAGTTCCTGGGCCAGTAATGAAAAACTGTTTTTT
CASSSWASNEKLFF
>TRBJ2-7|NA|TRBV19|TRBD1
TGTGCCAGTAATGACGGGACAGGGGCGTCCTACGAGCAGTACTTC
CASNDGTGASYEQYF
>TRBJ1-1|NA|TRBV18|NA
TGTGCCAGCTCACCAGTAACGGCTGAAGCTTTCTTT
CASSPVTAEAFF
>TRBJ1-1|NA|TRBV6-6|NA
TGTGCCAGCAGTCGACCGGGACAAGGGAACACTGAAGCTTTCTTT
CASSRPGQGNTEAFF
>TRBJ1-5|NA|TRBV18|NA
TGTGCCAGCTCACCGACGGGGGTGTGGGATCAGCCCCAGCATTTT
CASSPTGVWDQPQHF
>TRBJ2-1|NA|TRBV18|NA
TGTGCCAGCTCACCACCGTATATGGCAGGGAATGAGCAGTTCTTC
CASSPPYMAGNEQFF
>TRBJ1-6|once|TRBV19|NA
TGTGCCAGTAACGGACAGAATTCACCCCTCCACTTT
CASNGQNSPLHF
>TRBJ2-1|NA|TRBV30|TRBD1
TGTGCCTGGGATGCATCCGGGGACAGTGAGCAGTTCTTC
CAWDASGDSEQFF
>TRBJ1-2|NA|TRBV6-5|TRBD1
TGTGCCAGCAGTCCTACAGGGGGCGTCTGGGTCGGCTACACCTTC
CASSPTGGVWVGYTF
>TRBJ2-3|few|TRBV7-7|NA
TGTGCTAGCAGCTCTGGGGCCAGCCCCAGCACAGATACGCAGTATTTT
CASSSGASPSTDTQYF
>TRBJ1-6|NA|TRBV5-1|NA
TGCGCCAGCAGCTTGGACCCCGGGAGGAATTCACCCCTCCACTTT
CASSLDPGRNSPLHF
>TRBJ1-1|NA|TRBV19|TRBD1
TGTGCCAGTAGTATAACAGGGGTGAACACTGAAGCTTTCTTT
CASSITGVNTEAFF
>TRBJ1-6|NA|TRBV18|NA
TGTGCCAGCTCAGAGGCGACAGGAGGCTATGGGTCACCCCTCCACTTT
CASSEATGGYGSPLHF
>TRBJ1-6|NA|TRBV5-5|NA
TGTGCCAGCAGCTTTGATTTGATTGGGGCCCGTTTCAATTCACCCCTCCACTTT
CASSFDLIGARFNSPLHF
>TRBJ2-5|NA|TRBV9|NA
TGTGCCAGCAGCCCAGGGGATGCCAGCCAAGAGACCCAGTACTTC
CASSPGDASQETQYF
>TRBJ1-4|NA|TRBV6-5|NA
TGTGCCAGCAGTTACCGATCGGGGGGAGCTAATGAAAAACTGTTTTTT
CASSYRSGGANEKLFF
>TRBJ2-3|once|TRBV30|TRBD2
TGTGCCTGGAGTGGTGGGGGGGTGCAGGATACGCAGTATTTT
CAWSGGGVQDTQYF
>TRBJ1-5|NA|TRBV7-2|NA
TGTGCCAGCAGCTCGGTGGGGGGGGGTTATCAGCCCCAGCATTTT
CASSSVGGGYQPQHF
>TRBJ1-5|NA|TRBV11-2|NA
TGTGCCAGCAGCCCGGGGGGGAATCAGCCCCAGCATTTT
CASSPGGNQPQHF
>TRBJ2-3|NA|TRBV6-2/TRBV6-3|NA
TGTGCCAGCAGTACAGGAGCCCTCGCAGATACGCAGTATTTT
CASSTGALADTQYF
>TRBJ2-7|NA|TRBV5-1|TRBD1
TGCGCCAGCAGCTTGCCCCCGGGACAGGGTAACTACGAGCAGTACTTC
CASSLPPGQGNYEQYF
>TRBJ2-3|NA|TRBV19|NA
TGTGCCAGTAGTAACCAATTAGTTAGCACAGATACGCAGTATTTT
CASSNQLVSTDTQYF
>TRBJ1-1|NA|TRBV7-9|TRBD1
TGTGCCAGCAGTCGACAGGGGCTGAACACTGAAGCTTTCTTT
CASSRQGLNTEAFF
>TRBJ1-6|NA|TRBV5-1|NA
TGCGCCAGCAGCTTGGGCCAGAATTATAATTCACCCCTCCACTTT
CASSLGQNYNSPLHF
>TRBJ1-1|once|TRBV6-5|NA
TGTGCCAGCAGGTTGGGACACTTTTCAAACACTGAAGCTTTCTTT
CASRLGHFSNTEAFF
>TRBJ1-5|NA|TRBV18|NA
TGTGCCAGCTCACCAGCGGGGGCCAATCAGCCCCAGCATTTT
CASSPAGANQPQHF
>TRBJ2-2|NA|TRBV29-1|NA
TGCAGCGTCCGGAGGGGCGAGAACACCGGGGAGCTGTTTTTT
CSVRRGENTGELFF
>TRBJ2-3|NA|TRBV7-8|NA
TGTGCCAGCAGCATTACAGGGATAGATACGCAGTATTTT
CASSITGIDTQYF
>TRBJ2-1|once|TRBV7-2|TRBD2
TGTGCCAGCAGCGAGCTAGCGGGGCGCTCCTACAATGAGCAGTTCTTC
CASSELAGRSYNEQFF